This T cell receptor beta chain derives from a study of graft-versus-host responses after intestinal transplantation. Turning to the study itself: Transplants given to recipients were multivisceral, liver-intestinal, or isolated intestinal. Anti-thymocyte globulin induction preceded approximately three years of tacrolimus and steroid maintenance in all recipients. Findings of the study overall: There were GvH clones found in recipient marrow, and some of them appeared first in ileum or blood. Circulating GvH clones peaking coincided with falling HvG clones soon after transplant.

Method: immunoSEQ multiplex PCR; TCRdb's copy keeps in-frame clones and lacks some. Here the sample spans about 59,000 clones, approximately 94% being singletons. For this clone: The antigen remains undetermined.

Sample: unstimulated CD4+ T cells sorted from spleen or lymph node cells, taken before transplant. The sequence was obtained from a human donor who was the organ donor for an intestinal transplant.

CDR3 protein: CASSPRDPYEQYF. CDR3 bases: TGTGCCAGTAGCCCCCGGGACCCCTACGAGCAGTACTTC. The V call is TRBV19, the J call TRBJ2-7; possibly TRBD1 or TRBD2 for D (5 bases each). This CDR3 comprises 13 residues. V was clipped by 6 bases and J by 2 bases, with 11 bases between them. Germline loops: CDR1 LNHDA, CDR2 SQIVND (reference sequence).